This T cell receptor beta chain was captured in a study of blood T cells in healthy people across ages. The sample holds a few counts of this clonotype. Every sample gave at least 5.5 micrograms of total RNA when it was extracted. Using a J-beta primer mix together with a sample-barcoded 5' primer, a second PCR was run for about 6 to 12 cycles. The study obtained at least 3 million CDR3-containing paired-end reads from every sample. MiXCR, run by TCRdb on the 5' RACE reads, gives a single entry per CDR3 protein. The sample lists some 860,000 distinct CDR3 sequences, roughly three fifths occurring once. The CDR3 is 20 residues long. V lost 3 bases, J lost 2 bases, and 20 bases stayed unmatched. CDR1 is SGDLS, CDR2 YYNGEE, per germline.

The chain uses TRBV9 and TRBJ2-3; 8 nucleotides match TRBD2. What was sequenced was blood. This clonotype was sampled from a man aged 35 to 55 in good health. The CDR3 coding sequence is TGTGCCAGCAGCGGTACCGGGACTAGTGGAGCTCCTGCGAACACAGATACGCAGTATTTT. This translates into CASSGTGTSGAPANTDTQYF.